Shown below are 22 T cell receptor beta chains from a single sample sequenced in a study of regulatory T cells in long-lasting Graves disease. Building of the TCR beta libraries involved iRepertoire HTBI primers and Arm-PCR of CDR3 regions. Each CDR3 protein is one row after TCRdb ran MiXCR on the multiplex PCR reads. Of roughly 500,000 distinct CDR3 sequences in the sample, approximately 12% are singletons; the top ten hold 10%. Indicated time point: newly diagnosed GD, antithyroid drugs for less than 3 months. The authors made the TCR library using RNA they extracted from PBMCs. The data also belong to a second study, concerning T cells in Graves' hyperthyroidism and ophthalmopathy.

The input for sequencing was peripheral blood mononuclear cells (PBMCs), taken at new diagnosis, from a patient treated with antithyroid drugs. Receptor source: a man aged 25-45 years with Graves disease.

This clonotype showed up many times. This rearrangement joins TRBV10-3 to TRBJ1-2; TRBD1 matches at 8 bases. Per germline, CDR1 ENHRY and CDR2 SYGVKD. Losses at the gene ends were 7 bases for V and 0 bases for J; bases not matched to a gene: 10. This CDR3 has 16 amino acids. For the CDR3, the DNA is TGTGCCATCAAGCGACAGGGGAAAGAGTCTAACTATGGCTACACCTTC. It is translated as CAIKRQGKESNYGYTF.

This clonotype was seen ten or more times. J is TRBJ2-3 and V is TRBV2, with D maybe TRBD2 (5 bases). The CDR3 has 14 residues. Trimming pared 8 bases from V and 1 base from J, leaving 13 bases between. Germline V lookup: CDR1 SNHLY, CDR2 FYNNEI. The CDR3 sequence: CASSEAGGTDTQYF. For the CDR3, the DNA is TGTGCCAGCTCGGAGGCCGGTGGCACAGATACGCAGTATTTT.

Notes on this clonotype: Given a much more abundant clone one base away, this may be a read error. The chain carries TRBV7-8 and TRBJ2-3, with 7 bases lining up with TRBD2. J gave up 7 bases and V 4 bases, and 11 bases lay outside the gene matches. The CDR3 is 15 residues long. Germline V gives CDR1 SGHVS, CDR2 FQNEAQ. The chain's CDR3 is CASSSTSWSRNTQYF. CDR3 coding DNA: TGTGCCAGCAGCTCGACTAGCTGGAGTCGGAATACGCAGTATTTT.

There are many counts of this clonotype. This chain links TRBV12-3 or TRBV12-4 with TRBJ2-1; 11 bases map to TRBD1. V shed 2 bases, J shed 7 bases, and the junction held 7 bases outside the gene matches. The CDR3 runs to 16 residues. The CDR3 bases are TGTGCCAGCAGTTTATCTGGGGACAGGGGGAAGAATGAGCAGTTCTTC. It is translated as CASSLSGDRGKNEQFF.

Note on this clonotype: A much larger clone lies one base from this, so it may be a read error. This sequence joins TRBV11-2 and TRBJ2-3; D may be TRBD2 (6 bases). Germline loops: CDR1 SGHAT, CDR2 FQNNGV. This CDR3 has 14 residues. For the CDR3, the DNA is TGTGCCGGCAGCATTAGCGGACACACAGATACGCAGTATTTT. It specifies CAGSISGHTDTQYF.

This clonotype was recorded at least ten times. The rearrangement joins TRBV7-8 to TRBJ2-4, with 8 bases lining up with TRBD2. The CDR3 sequence is 17 residues long. Germline CDR1 is SGHVS and CDR2 is FQNEAQ. After removal of 2 bases from V and 0 bases from J, the junction contained 6 bases not matched to a gene. The CDR3 here is CASSLRGGWVAKNIQYF. CDR3 bases: TGTGCCAGCAGCTTACGCGGGGGGTGGGTAGCCAAAAACATTCAGTACTTC. The full variable domain, completed using reference TRBV7-8 and TRBJ2-4, is GAGVSQSPRYKVAKRGQDVALRCDPISGHVSLFWYQQALGQGPEFLTYFQNEAQLDKSGLPSDRFFAERPEGSVSTLKIQRTQQEDSAVYLCASSLRGGWVAKNIQYFGAGTRLSVL.

This clonotype has a count of ten or more. This sequence joins TRBV28 and TRBJ2-7; 10 positions match TRBD2. This CDR3 is 14 amino acids long. Trimming took 5 bases from V and 5 from J; bases not matched to a gene: 6. Germline V gene sequence: CDR1 MDHEN, CDR2 SYDVKM. In DNA form, the CDR3 reads TGTGCCAGCAGTCTCGCTAGCGGGAGCCACGAGCAGTACTTC. This encodes CASSLASGSHEQYF. Together with reference TRBV28 and TRBJ2-7, the CDR3 gives the full variable domain: DVKVTQSSRYLVKRTGEKVFLECVQDMDHENMFWYRQDPGLGLRLIYFSYDVKMKEKGDIPEGYSVSREKKERFSLILESASTNQTSMYLCASSLASGSHEQYFGPGTRLTVT.

The rearrangement links TRBV29-1 to TRBJ2-7; D remains ambiguous. Between the trimmed V and J ends, which lost 4 bases and 6 bases, there was a span of 7 bases. Per the germline V gene, CDR1 is SQVTM and CDR2 is ANQGSEA. The CDR3 runs 10 residues. The CDR3 DNA is TGCAGCGTTGGTACCTGCGAGCAGTACTTC. Translation: CSVGTCEQYF.

This clonotype was detected a few times. The chain couples TRBV5-1 to TRBJ2-7, with a tentative D call TRBD1 (6 bases). CDR1 and CDR2 from the germline V gene are SGHRS and YFSETQ. Deletions cut 4 bases from V and 5 bases from J, with 22 bases between. The CDR3 is 16 residues long. The CDR3 region is CASSGWGPISWDEQYF. In nucleotides, the CDR3 is TGCGCCAGCAGCGGATGGGGGCCGATTAGCTGGGACGAGCAGTACTTC.

This clonotype was seen repeatedly, ten times or more. This chain uses TRBV6-2 or TRBV6-3 with TRBJ1-2; 9 bases map to TRBD1. The CDR3 length is 13 residues. V lost 6 bases, J lost 8 bases, and 7 bases stayed unmatched. In germline, CDR1 is MNHEY, CDR2 SVGEGT. The CDR3 reads CASSYDRGDGYTF. The CDR3 DNA reads TGTGCCAGCAGCTACGACAGGGGGGACGGCTACACCTTC.

This chain connects TRBV13 to TRBJ2-1; D possibly matches TRBD1 or TRBD2 (5 bases each). The V gene's germline CDR1 is PRHDT and CDR2 FYEKMQ (reference sequence). V was pared by 4 bases and J by 8 bases, with 18 bases between. The CDR3 runs to 15 residues. CDR3: CASSSSLGTSYEQFF. For the CDR3, the DNA is TGTGCCAGCAGCTCCTCACTAGGGACCTCCTATGAGCAGTTCTTC.

The V gene is TRBV29-1, the J gene TRBJ2-2, with D hard to call. The CDR3 covers 13 residues. Germline lookup yields CDR1 SQVTM and CDR2 ANQGSEA. Trimming stripped 6 bases from V and 1 base from J, with 9 bases between. CDR3 bases: TGCAGCGTGTTTATGGGGAACACCGGGGAGCTGTTTTTT. Its protein product is CSVFMGNTGELFF.

This clonotype appeared a few times. This chain connects TRBV11-3 to TRBJ1-5; D remains ambiguous. CDR3 size: 17 residues. Trimming cost V 5 bases and J 0 bases, with 17 bases left between them. Germline V gene data show CDR1 as SGHNT and CDR2 as YENEEA. CDR3 coding DNA: TGTGCCAGCAGCGTCAGGACGGCGATTTATAGCAATCAGCCCCAGCATTTT. Protein product: CASSVRTAIYSNQPQHF.

In this sample, this clonotype turned up many times. The rearrangement joins TRBV11-2 to TRBJ2-5; D ambiguous. The CDR3 extends over 15 amino acids. V shed 3 bases and J shed 4 bases, with 15 bases lying between them. Germline CDR1 and CDR2: SGHAT and FQNNGV. The CDR3 DNA reads TGTGCCAGCAGCTTTCTTATCCGGGCCGGAGAGACCCAGTACTTC. Residues: CASSFLIRAGETQYF.

This clonotype showed up just once. This may arise from a read error, as a much more abundant clone is one base away. The chain's CDR3 is CASSYGNGASGNTVYF. CDR3 DNA: TGTGCCAGCAGTTACGGGAACGGGGCCTCTGGAAACACCGTATATTTT. The chain is built from TRBV6-5 and TRBJ1-3, with D tentatively TRBD1 (5 bases). The CDR3 is 16 residues long. Germline loops: CDR1 MNHEY, CDR2 SVGAGI.

The chain recombines TRBV5-4 with TRBJ2-1; a weak D match, TRBD2 (5 bases). This CDR3 has 15 amino acids. The V and J ends lost 0 bases and 3 bases respectively, with 10 bases between them. In germline, CDR1 is SGHNT, CDR2 YYREEE (reference sequence). The CDR3 nucleotides read TGTGCCAGCAGCTTGGATCCCGGGAACTACAATGAGCAGTTCTTC. It translates to CASSLDPGNYNEQFF. The full variable domain, completed using reference TRBV5-4 and TRBJ2-1, is ETGVTQSPTHLIKTRGQQVTLRCSSQSGHNTVSWYQQALGQGPQFIFQYYREEENGRGNFPPRFSGLQFPNYSSELNVNALELDDSALYLCASSLDPGNYNEQFFGPGTRLTVL.

Comments on this clonotype: This likely traces to a read error, being one base from a far larger clone. The V and J genes are TRBV11-2 and TRBJ2-7; TRBD1 is a possible D gene (6 bases). The CDR3 contains 13 residues. Germline values: CDR1 SGHAT, CDR2 FQNNGV. In DNA form, the CDR3 reads TGTGCCAGCAGCCAGGGGATCTCCTACGAGCAGTGCTTC. This sequence encodes CASSQGISYEQCF.

This clonotype has only a few counts. V is TRBV5-1 and J is TRBJ2-5, with 13 nucleotides matching TRBD2. V was clipped by 3 bases and J by 2 bases; unmatched bases: 4. The CDR3 runs 16 residues. Germline V gene sequence: CDR1 SGHRS, CDR2 YFSETQ. The CDR3 bases are TGCGCCAGCAGCTCGACGGGACTAGCGGGGCAAGAGACCCAGTACTTC. Its protein product is CASSSTGLAGQETQYF.

This clonotype was seen once. This probably arose from a read error, given a far larger clone one base away. CDR3 bases: TGTGCCAGCAGTTACTGGGATAGCAATCAGCCCCAGCATTTT. Translated: CASSYWDSNQPQHF. The J gene is TRBJ1-5, the V gene TRBV6-2 or TRBV6-3; D unclear. CDR3 length: 14 residues. The V and J ends lost 1 base and 0 bases respectively, with 4 bases between them. Germline assignment: CDR1 MNHEY and CDR2 SVGEGT.

This clonotype was counted many times. This chain joins TRBV7-2 and TRBJ2-3, with 9 bases matching TRBD2. V gave up 5 bases and J gave up 2 bases; unmatched junction bases: 11. Germline V gene sequence: CDR1 SGHTA, CDR2 FQGNSA. The CDR3 sequence is 17 residues long. The CDR3 sequence: CASSPTGASGNTDTQYF. The CDR3 DNA sequence: TGTGCCAGCAGCCCAACAGGGGCTAGCGGGAACACAGATACGCAGTATTTT.

About this clonotype itself: Sequence at one end of the junction differs from germline and may be a read error. This chain links TRBV2 with TRBJ2-1; D is undetermined. The CDR3 loop spans 16 amino acids. CDR1 SNHLY and CDR2 FYNNEI come from the germline V gene. The CDR3 protein is CASSQDDPMDYNEQFF. CDR3 nucleotides: TGCGCCAGCAGCCAAGACGACCCGATGGACTACAATGAGCAGTTCTTC.

This clonotype has more than one count but fewer than ten. The chain recombines TRBV7-9 with TRBJ1-2; 7 bases align to TRBD1. J was trimmed by 8 bases and V by 7 bases; bases with no gene match: 13. Germline CDR1 SEHNR, CDR2 FQNEAQ (reference sequence). The CDR3 loop spans 14 amino acids. The DNA for the CDR3 is TGTGCCAGCACCCCGACAGGGAGGGTGCGCGGCTACACCTTC. It translates to CASTPTGRVRGYTF.